This entry lists 25 T cell receptor beta chains sequenced from one sample in a study of cytomegalovirus exposure and HLA in healthy donors. Primers: 60 Vbeta forward and 13 Jbeta reverse. Here immunoSEQ multiplex PCR was the method, and the copy in TCRdb shows in-frame clones only, minus some. The sample totals 60,000 to 100,000 clones. The sequencing input was PBMCs. Every receptor here comes from a young man in good health and CMV-seronegative.

The chain couples TRBV18 to TRBJ1-1; the match to TRBD1 covers 7 bases. Germline loops: CDR1 KGHSH, CDR2 LQKENI. The CDR3 has 14 amino acids. Losses at the gene ends were 4 bases for V and 8 bases for J; bases not matched to a gene: 10. The CDR3, as DNA: TGTGCCAGCTCACTGGGACAGTATCTCTCCGAAGCTTTCTTT. This codes for CASSLGQYLSEAFF.

To note about this clone: Other DNA sequences within the sample encode an identical CDR3. This rearrangement joins TRBV19 to TRBJ1-1; the match to TRBD1 covers 9 bases. Germline V gives CDR1 LNHDA, CDR2 SQIVND (reference sequence). The CDR3 is 18 amino acids. Unmatched junction bases numbered 13, after V lost 5 bases and J lost 0 bases. The CDR3 coding sequence is TGTGCCAGTAGTGACCGAGGGACAGGGCAACCTATGAACACTGAAGCTTTCTTT. Encoded protein: CASSDRGTGQPMNTEAFF.

V is TRBV7-8 and J is TRBJ1-2; 10 bases fit TRBD1. CDR3 length equals 15 residues. Germline values: CDR1 SGHVS, CDR2 FQNEAQ. V lost 5 bases and J lost 3; bases outside the gene matches: 6. CDR3: CASSPTGTGDYGYTF. CDR3 nucleotides: TGTGCCAGCAGCCCCACCGGGACAGGGGACTATGGCTACACCTTC.

The chain combines TRBV7-2 with TRBJ1-1, with D possibly being TRBD1 (6 bases). This CDR3 is 13 amino acids long. Germline V CDR1 and CDR2: SGHTA, FQGNSA. Trimming pared 4 bases from V and 8 bases from J, leaving 14 bases between. The CDR3 nucleotides read TGTGCCAGCAGCTCCCCGGACAGTTTAGAAGCTTTCTTT. As protein: CASSSPDSLEAFF.

J is TRBJ1-4 and V is TRBV2, with 9 bases matching TRBD1. V dropped 7 bases and J dropped 4; count of bases not matched to a gene: 4. Per the germline V gene, CDR1 is SNHLY and CDR2 is FYNNEI. This CDR3 is 14 amino acids long. For the CDR3, the DNA is TGTGCCAGCACCTGGGGACAGGGTAATGAAAAACTGTTTTTT. Its protein product is CASTWGQGNEKLFF.

The CDR3 region is CASSTDTTPEAFF. For the CDR3, the DNA is TGCGCCAGCAGCACGGACACCACCCCTGAAGCTTTCTTT. The genes are TRBV5-1 and TRBJ1-1, with D possibly TRBD1 on 5 matching bases. This CDR3 has 13 amino acids. Germline V gives CDR1 SGHRS, CDR2 YFSETQ. Between the trimmed V and J ends, which lost 4 bases and 6 bases, there was a span of 13 bases. The entire variable domain, with the rest obtained from reference TRBV5-1 and TRBJ1-1, is as follows: KAGVTQTPRYLIKTRGQQVTLSCSPISGHRSVSWYQQTPGQGLQFLFEYFSETQRNKGNFPGRFSGRQFSNSRSEMNVSTLELGDSALYLCASSTDTTPEAFFGQGTRLTVV.

The chain joins TRBV5-1 to TRBJ2-7; 12 bases match TRBD2. Per germline, CDR1 SGHRS and CDR2 YFSETQ. Losses at the gene ends were 0 bases for V and 6 bases for J; bases not matched to a gene: 7. CDR3 size: 16 residues. CDR3: CASSLARLAGEIEQYF. DNA for the CDR3: TGCGCCAGCAGCTTGGCGCGACTAGCGGGAGAGATCGAGCAGTACTTC.

The V call is TRBV4-1, the J call TRBJ1-3, with unresolved D. V lost 5 bases and J lost 0, with 14 bases in between. The germline CDR1 and CDR2 sequences are MGHRA and YSYEKL. The CDR3 is 16 residues long. The CDR3 loop reads CASSFGKAVSGNTIYF. The CDR3 DNA follows: TGCGCCAGCAGCTTCGGGAAGGCCGTCTCTGGAAACACCATATATTTT.

This chain connects TRBV6-1 to TRBJ2-1, with D possibly TRBD1 on 6 matching bases. Trimming shortened V by 2 bases and J by 6 bases, and 14 bases separated the two germline ends. Germline CDR1 and CDR2: MNHNS and SASEGT. This CDR3 spans 15 amino acids. CDR3 nucleotide sequence: TGTGCCAGCAGTGAACAGGGGATAAGGGGCAATGAGCAGTTCTTC. It is translated as CASSEQGIRGNEQFF.

This chain links TRBV19 with TRBJ1-6; 9 nucleotides match TRBD1. Germline V CDR1 and CDR2: LNHDA, SQIVND (reference sequence). The V and J ends lost 7 bases and 8 bases, in that order; junction bases with no gene match: 6. The CDR3 runs 14 residues. The CDR3 loop reads CASTPGQGDSPLHF. The CDR3 DNA reads as TGTGCCAGTACCCCGGGACAGGGTGATTCACCCCTCCACTTT.

The CDR3 reads CASRGTGSYGYTF. The CDR3 DNA follows: TGTGCCAGCAGAGGGACAGGGAGCTATGGCTACACCTTC. V usage is TRBV9 and J usage is TRBJ1-2, with TRBD1 matching over 9 bases. The junction had 3 bases not matched to a gene; V was cut back by 5 bases and J by 4 bases. The CDR3 is 13 residues long. Germline-derived CDR1 and CDR2 are SGDLS and YYNGEE. The complete variable domain, with remaining parts taken from reference TRBV9 and TRBJ1-2, reads DSGVTQTPKHLITATGQRVTLRCSPRSGDLSVYWYQQSLDQGLQFLIQYYNGEERAKGNILERFSAQQFPDLHSELNLSSLELGDSALYFCASRGTGSYGYTFGSGTRLTVV.

The chain recombines TRBV5-6 with TRBJ2-2, with 8 nucleotides matching TRBD1. Germline assignment: CDR1 SGHDT and CDR2 YYEEEE. The CDR3 contains 16 residues. With V trimmed by 3 bases and J by 0 bases, 4 bases remained unmatched. CDR3 loop: CASSWGQAANTGELFF. As DNA, the CDR3 is TGTGCCAGCAGCTGGGGACAGGCTGCGAACACCGGGGAGCTGTTTTTT.

The J gene is TRBJ2-1, the V gene TRBV2; 13 bases fit TRBD2. With V trimmed by 7 bases and J by 2 bases, 5 bases remained unmatched. Germline CDR1 and CDR2: SNHLY and FYNNEI. The CDR3 loop spans 16 amino acids. The CDR3 nucleotides read TGTGCCAGCACAACTAGCGGGGGGGCTCCCTACAATGAGCAGTTCTTC. Translation: CASTTSGGAPYNEQFF.

The chain is built from TRBV7-9 and TRBJ1-1, with 7 nucleotides matching TRBD1. The J segment lost 6 bases and the V segment lost 5 bases, leaving 6 bases of the junction unmatched. Germline lookup yields CDR1 SEHNR and CDR2 FQNEAQ (reference sequence). The CDR3 totals 13 residues. CDR3 sequence: CASSTQGGAEAFF. In DNA form, the CDR3 reads TGTGCCAGCAGCACCCAGGGGGGCGCTGAAGCTTTCTTT.

The chain joins TRBV10-3 to TRBJ1-2, with 11 positions matching TRBD1. The CDR3 runs to 14 residues. Looked up from germline, CDR1 is ENHRY and CDR2 is SYGVKD. The ends lost 3 bases at V and 4 bases at J; junction bases unmatched: 1. CDR3 DNA sequence: TGTGCCATCAGTGACGGGACAGGGGGCTATGGCTACACCTTC. Amino acid sequence: CAISDGTGGYGYTF.

J is TRBJ1-5 and V is TRBV27; a possible D gene is TRBD1 (6 bases). Germline V gene sequence: CDR1 MNHEY, CDR2 SMNVEV (reference sequence). The V end was cut by 4 bases, the J end by 0 bases, with 7 bases between. There are 14 residues in the CDR3. The CDR3: CASSWTASNQPQHF. The CDR3 DNA reads TGTGCCAGCAGTTGGACAGCTAGCAATCAGCCCCAGCATTTT.

The rearrangement uses TRBV7-6 and TRBJ1-1, with D possibly TRBD1 on 5 matching bases. CDR3 length: 12 residues. Germline V lookup: CDR1 SGHVS, CDR2 FNYEAQ. V was clipped by 2 bases and J by 10 bases, with 11 bases between them. The CDR3 sequence is CASSLYQGAAFF. CDR3 in DNA: TGTGCCAGCAGCTTATATCAGGGTGCAGCTTTCTTT. Full variable domain (missing parts from reference TRBV7-6 and TRBJ1-1): GAGVSQSPRYKVTKRGQDVALRCDPISGHVSLYWYRQALGQGPEFLTYFNYEAQQDKSGLPNDRFSAERPEGSISTLTIQRTEQRDSAMYRCASSLYQGAAFFGQGTRLTVV.

The CDR3 protein is CASSSGTKNQPQHF. As DNA, the CDR3 is TGTGCCAGCAGCTCCGGGACAAAGAATCAGCCCCAGCATTTT. The chain couples TRBV7-9 to TRBJ1-5; possibly TRBD1 for D (6 bases). CDR1 and CDR2 from the germline V gene are SEHNR and FQNEAQ (reference sequence). CDR3 length: 14 residues. V was cut by 4 bases and J by 4 bases, with 11 bases left in between.

The chain is built from TRBV7-9 and TRBJ2-7; 7 bases align to TRBD2. The germline CDR1 and CDR2 sequences are SEHNR and FQNEAQ (reference sequence). V trimming: 4 bases; J trimming: 3 bases; junction bases outside the gene matches: 9. The CDR3 runs to 15 residues. CDR3 region: CASSSPAPGGYEQYF. DNA of the CDR3: TGTGCCAGCAGCTCCCCCGCCCCGGGGGGCTACGAGCAGTACTTC.

The chain employs TRBV30 and TRBJ2-7; 8 bases match TRBD1. From germline, CDR1 is GTSNPN and CDR2 SVGIG (reference sequence). V lost 0 bases to trimming and J lost 8 bases; unmatched junction nucleotides: 9. CDR3 size: 14 residues. CDR3 region: CAWSVISTGDKQYF. The DNA for the CDR3 is TGTGCCTGGAGTGTTATTTCGACAGGGGATAAGCAGTACTTC.

This sequence joins TRBV7-6 and TRBJ2-7, with D perhaps TRBD1 (6 bases). V lost 5 bases, J lost 1 base, and 12 bases lay in between. Per the germline V gene, CDR1 is SGHVS and CDR2 is FNYEAQ. The CDR3 totals 14 residues. The CDR3, as DNA: TGTGCCAGCAGCCCCAGGACAGCTTCCTACGAGCAGTACTTC. Residues: CASSPRTASYEQYF. The whole variable domain, filled in from reference TRBV7-6 and TRBJ2-7, reads GAGVSQSPRYKVTKRGQDVALRCDPISGHVSLYWYRQALGQGPEFLTYFNYEAQQDKSGLPNDRFSAERPEGSISTLTIQRTEQRDSAMYRCASSPRTASYEQYFGPGTRLTVT.

The J gene is TRBJ2-3, the V gene TRBV10-3; D may be TRBD1 (6 bases). Trimming cost V 10 bases and J 2 bases, with 13 bases left between them. CDR1 and CDR2 from the germline V gene are ENHRY and SYGVKD. This CDR3 comprises 13 residues. The CDR3 loop reads CATTGKTTDTQYF. The CDR3 nucleotides read TGTGCCACGACAGGTAAAACCACAGATACGCAGTATTTT.

V gene TRBV9 combines with J gene TRBJ2-7, with 8 bases aligning to TRBD2. CDR1 and CDR2 (germline): SGDLS, YYNGEE. V gave up 6 bases and J gave up 7 bases; unmatched junction bases: 12. The CDR3 has 14 residues. The DNA of the CDR3 is TGTGCCAGCACCACGGGAGGGGGGGAAGGAGAGCAGTACTTC. It translates to CASTTGGGEGEQYF.

V gene TRBV18 combines with J gene TRBJ2-1; possible D gene TRBD2, 5 bases. The CDR3 spans 18 residues. CDR1 is KGHSH and CDR2 is LQKENI in the germline V gene. V shed 6 bases and J shed 7 bases, with 28 bases lying between them. CDR3 coding DNA: TGTGCCAGCTCTCGCTGGGCTACGGGAACCGGGTCCACAAATGAGCAGTTCTTC. Protein product: CASSRWATGTGSTNEQFF.

V usage is TRBV19 and J usage is TRBJ2-2, with TRBD2 identical over 9 bases. With V trimmed by 2 bases and J by 7 bases, 5 bases remained unmatched. CDR1 LNHDA and CDR2 SQIVND come from the germline V gene (reference sequence). The CDR3 contains 15 residues. The CDR3 DNA reads TGTGCCAGTAGTATACTAGCGGGGATCGGCGGGGAGCTGTTTTTT. Its translation is CASSILAGIGGELFF.